What follows is one T cell receptor beta chain and its context. Antigen: not known. The sample belongs to a study of glioma-infiltrating T cells. General study points: Gliomas, especially low-grade, showed above-expected tissue-blood divergence; non-neoplastic patients showed below.

The iRepertoire nested amplicon-rescue multiplex PCR amplified TCR alpha and beta CDR3s from RNA. Tissue mRNA or PBMC total RNA, 100-400 ng, went into one-step reverse transcription and amplification. TCRdb re-called the multiplex PCR reads with MiXCR, one entry per CDR3 protein. Seen here are around 170,000 distinct CDR3 sequences, approximately 40% observed once, and the top ten hold about 5.2%. Germline V gene data show CDR1 as SGHTA and CDR2 as FQGNSA. The CDR3 sequence is 15 residues long. Trimming pared 1 base from V and 5 bases from J, leaving 15 bases between. This rearrangement joins TRBV7-2 to TRBJ2-7, with D possibly TRBD2 on 6 matching bases. Source material: glioma tissue, nonneoplastic brain tissue, or PBMCs (not recorded which). The TCR sequence derives from a human donor with low-grade glioma or glioblastoma, undergoing nonglioma brain surgery, or in good health (not recorded which). The CDR3 DNA reads as TGTGCCAGCAGCTTAGTGGGGGGAGAGTACGACGAGCAGTACTTC. Its protein product is CASSLVGGEYDEQYF.